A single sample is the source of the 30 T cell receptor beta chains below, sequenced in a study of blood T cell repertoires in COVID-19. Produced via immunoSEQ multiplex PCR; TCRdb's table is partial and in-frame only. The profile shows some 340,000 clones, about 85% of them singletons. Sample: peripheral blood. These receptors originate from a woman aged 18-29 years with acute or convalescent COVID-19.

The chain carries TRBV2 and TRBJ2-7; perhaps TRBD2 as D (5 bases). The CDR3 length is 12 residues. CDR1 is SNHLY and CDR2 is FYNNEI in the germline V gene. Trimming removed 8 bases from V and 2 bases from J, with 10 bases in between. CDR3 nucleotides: TGTGCCAGCCAGAGGGTGCCCTACGAGCAGTACTTC. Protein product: CASQRVPYEQYF. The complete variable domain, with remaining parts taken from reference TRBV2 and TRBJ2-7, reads EPEVTQTPSHQVTQMGQEVILRCVPISNHLYFYWYRQILGQKVEFLVSFYNNEISEKSEIFDDQFSVERPDGSNFTLKIRSTKLEDSAMYFCASQRVPYEQYFGPGTRLTVT.

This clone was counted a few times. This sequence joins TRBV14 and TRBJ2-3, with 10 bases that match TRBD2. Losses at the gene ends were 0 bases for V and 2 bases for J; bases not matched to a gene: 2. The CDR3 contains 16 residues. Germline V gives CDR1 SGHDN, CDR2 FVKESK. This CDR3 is CASSQDLAGATDTQYF. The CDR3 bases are TGTGCCAGCAGCCAAGATCTAGCGGGAGCCACAGATACGCAGTATTTT.

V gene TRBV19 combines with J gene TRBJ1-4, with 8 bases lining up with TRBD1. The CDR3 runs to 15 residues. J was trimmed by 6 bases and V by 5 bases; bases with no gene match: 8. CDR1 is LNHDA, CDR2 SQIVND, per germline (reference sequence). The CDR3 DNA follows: TGTGCCAGTAGTGTCCGAGGACAGGGTTATGAAAAACTGTTTTTT. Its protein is CASSVRGQGYEKLFF.

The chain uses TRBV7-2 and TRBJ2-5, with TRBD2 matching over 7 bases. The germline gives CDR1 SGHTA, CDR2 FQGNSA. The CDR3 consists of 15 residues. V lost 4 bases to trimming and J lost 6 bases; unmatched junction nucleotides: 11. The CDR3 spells CASSSSGTRRKTQYF. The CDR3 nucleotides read TGTGCCAGCAGCTCCAGCGGGACTCGTCGGAAGACCCAGTACTTC.

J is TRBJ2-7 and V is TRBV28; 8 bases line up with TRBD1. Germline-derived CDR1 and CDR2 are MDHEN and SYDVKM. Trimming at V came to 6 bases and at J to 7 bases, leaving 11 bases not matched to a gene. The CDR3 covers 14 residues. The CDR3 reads CASRPGQALGEQYF. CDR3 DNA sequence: TGTGCCAGCAGACCGGGACAGGCCCTAGGGGAGCAGTACTTC.

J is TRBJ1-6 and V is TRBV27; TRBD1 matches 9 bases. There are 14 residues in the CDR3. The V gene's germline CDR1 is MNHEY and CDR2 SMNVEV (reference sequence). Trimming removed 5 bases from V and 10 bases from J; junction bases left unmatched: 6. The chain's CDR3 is CASSLRTGESPLHF. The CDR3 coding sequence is TGTGCCAGCAGTCTCAGGACAGGGGAATCACCCCTCCACTTT.

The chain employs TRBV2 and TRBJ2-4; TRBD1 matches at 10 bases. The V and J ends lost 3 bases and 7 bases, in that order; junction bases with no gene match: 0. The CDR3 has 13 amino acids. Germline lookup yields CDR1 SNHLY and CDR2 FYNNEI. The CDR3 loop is CASSEGQGNIQYF. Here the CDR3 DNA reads TGTGCCAGCAGTGAGGGACAGGGGAACATTCAGTACTTC. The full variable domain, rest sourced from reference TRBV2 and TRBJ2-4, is EPEVTQTPSHQVTQMGQEVILRCVPISNHLYFYWYRQILGQKVEFLVSFYNNEISEKSEIFDDQFSVERPDGSNFTLKIRSTKLEDSAMYFCASSEGQGNIQYFGAGTRLSVL.

CDR3 DNA sequence: TGTGCCAGCAGCTTAGGGACTACACAAGAGACCCAGTACTTC. Translated: CASSLGTTQETQYF. The J gene is TRBJ2-5, the V gene TRBV5-6; 7 bases line up with TRBD2. Germline V gives CDR1 SGHDT, CDR2 YYEEEE. V trimming: 2 bases; J trimming: 2 bases; junction bases outside the gene matches: 3. The CDR3 has 14 amino acids.

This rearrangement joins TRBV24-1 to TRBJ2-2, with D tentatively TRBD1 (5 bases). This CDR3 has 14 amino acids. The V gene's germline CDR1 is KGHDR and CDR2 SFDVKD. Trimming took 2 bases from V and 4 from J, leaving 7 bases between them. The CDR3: CATSDWQGTGELFF. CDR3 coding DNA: TGTGCCACCAGTGATTGGCAGGGCACCGGGGAGCTGTTTTTT.

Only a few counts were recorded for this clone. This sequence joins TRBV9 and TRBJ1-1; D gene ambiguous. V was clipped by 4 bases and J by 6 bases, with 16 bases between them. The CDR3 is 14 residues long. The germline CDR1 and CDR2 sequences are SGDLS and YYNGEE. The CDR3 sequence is CASSPRTGTPEAFF. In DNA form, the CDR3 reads TGTGCCAGCAGCCCCCGGACTGGAACCCCTGAAGCTTTCTTT.

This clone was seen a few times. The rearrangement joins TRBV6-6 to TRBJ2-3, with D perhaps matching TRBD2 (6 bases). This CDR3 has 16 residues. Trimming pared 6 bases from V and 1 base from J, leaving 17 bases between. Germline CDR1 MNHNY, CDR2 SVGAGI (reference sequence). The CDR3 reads CASRAPPGAGTDTQYF. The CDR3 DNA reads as TGTGCCAGCAGAGCCCCTCCGGGAGCGGGCACAGATACGCAGTATTTT.

DNA of the CDR3: TGCGCCAGCAGCAAAGGACTGTCCTACGAGCAGTACTTC. As protein: CASSKGLSYEQYF. This sequence joins TRBV5-1 and TRBJ2-7, with D perhaps TRBD2 (5 bases). V was shortened by 4 bases and J by 1 base, with 9 bases between the two germline ends. The CDR3 is 13 amino acids. Germline CDR1 reads SGHRS; CDR2 reads YFSETQ.

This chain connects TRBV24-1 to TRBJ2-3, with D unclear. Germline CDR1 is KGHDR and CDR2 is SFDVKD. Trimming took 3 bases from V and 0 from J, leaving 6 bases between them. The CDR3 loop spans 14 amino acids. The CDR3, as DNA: TGTGCCACCAGTGATACCAGAAGCACAGATACGCAGTATTTT. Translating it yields CATSDTRSTDTQYF.

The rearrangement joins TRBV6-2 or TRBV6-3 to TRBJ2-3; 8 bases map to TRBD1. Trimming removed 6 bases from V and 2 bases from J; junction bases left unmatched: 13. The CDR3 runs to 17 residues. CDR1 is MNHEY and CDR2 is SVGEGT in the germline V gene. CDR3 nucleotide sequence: TGTGCCAGCAGCTATCCCCTCCGGGACAGGACCACAGATACGCAGTATTTT. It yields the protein CASSYPLRDRTTDTQYF.

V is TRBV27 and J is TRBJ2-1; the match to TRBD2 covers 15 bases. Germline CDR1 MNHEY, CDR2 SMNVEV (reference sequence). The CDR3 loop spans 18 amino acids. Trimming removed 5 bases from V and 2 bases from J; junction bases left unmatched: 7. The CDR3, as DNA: TGTGCCAGCAGTATGGGACTAGCGGGAGGCCCACCCTACAATGAGCAGTTCTTC. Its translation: CASSMGLAGGPPYNEQFF.

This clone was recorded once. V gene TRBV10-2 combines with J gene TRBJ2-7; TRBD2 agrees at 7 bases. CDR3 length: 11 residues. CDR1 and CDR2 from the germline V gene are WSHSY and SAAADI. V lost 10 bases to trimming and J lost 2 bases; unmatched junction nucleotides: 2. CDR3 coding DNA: TGCGCCACTACTAGCGCCTACGAGCAGTACTTC. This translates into CATTSAYEQYF.

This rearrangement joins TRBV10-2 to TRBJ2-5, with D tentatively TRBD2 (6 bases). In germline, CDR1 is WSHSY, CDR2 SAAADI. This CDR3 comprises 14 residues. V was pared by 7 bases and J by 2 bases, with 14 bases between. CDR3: CASKFAGSQETQYF. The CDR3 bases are TGCGCCAGCAAGTTCGCGGGGAGTCAAGAGACCCAGTACTTC.

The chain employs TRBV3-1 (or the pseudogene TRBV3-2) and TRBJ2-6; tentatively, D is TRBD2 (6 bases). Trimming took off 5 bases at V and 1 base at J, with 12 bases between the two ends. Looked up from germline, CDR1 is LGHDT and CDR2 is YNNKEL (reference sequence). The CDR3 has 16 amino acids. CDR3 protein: CASSSNGGSGANVLTF. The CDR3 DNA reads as TGTGCCAGCAGCTCCAACGGGGGATCTGGGGCCAACGTCCTGACTTTC.

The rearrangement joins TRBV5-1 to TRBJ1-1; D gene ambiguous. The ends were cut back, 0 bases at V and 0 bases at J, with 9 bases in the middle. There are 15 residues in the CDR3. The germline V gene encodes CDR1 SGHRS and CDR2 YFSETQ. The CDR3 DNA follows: TGCGCCAGCAGCTTGGGAGGCAGCGTGAACACTGAAGCTTTCTTT. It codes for CASSLGGSVNTEAFF.

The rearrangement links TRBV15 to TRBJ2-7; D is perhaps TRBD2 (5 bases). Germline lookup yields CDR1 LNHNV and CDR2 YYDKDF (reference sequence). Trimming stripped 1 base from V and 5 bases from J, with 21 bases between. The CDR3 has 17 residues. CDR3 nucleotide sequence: TGTGCCACCAGCAGAGGTGGACTGCTCGAGGAGGCCCACGAGCAGTACTTC. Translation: CATSRGGLLEEAHEQYF.

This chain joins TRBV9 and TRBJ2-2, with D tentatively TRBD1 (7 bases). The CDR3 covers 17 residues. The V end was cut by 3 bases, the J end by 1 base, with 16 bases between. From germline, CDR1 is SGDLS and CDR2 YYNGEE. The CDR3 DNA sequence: TGTGCCAGCAGCGGAGGAGGCCAGGGGGGGAACACCGGGGAGCTGTTTTTT. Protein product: CASSGGGQGGNTGELFF.

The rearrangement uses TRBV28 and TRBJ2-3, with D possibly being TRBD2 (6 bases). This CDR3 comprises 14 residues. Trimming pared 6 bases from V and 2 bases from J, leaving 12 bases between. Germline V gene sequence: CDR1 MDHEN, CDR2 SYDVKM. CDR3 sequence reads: CASRPGLTTDTQYF. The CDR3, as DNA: TGTGCCAGCAGACCGGGACTCACCACAGATACGCAGTATTTT.

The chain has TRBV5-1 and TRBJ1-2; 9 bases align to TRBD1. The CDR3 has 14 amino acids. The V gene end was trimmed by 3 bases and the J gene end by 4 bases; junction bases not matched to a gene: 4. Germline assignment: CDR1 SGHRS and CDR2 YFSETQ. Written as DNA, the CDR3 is TGCGCCAGCAGCTCTGACAGGGGGAGCTATGGCTACACCTTC. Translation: CASSSDRGSYGYTF.

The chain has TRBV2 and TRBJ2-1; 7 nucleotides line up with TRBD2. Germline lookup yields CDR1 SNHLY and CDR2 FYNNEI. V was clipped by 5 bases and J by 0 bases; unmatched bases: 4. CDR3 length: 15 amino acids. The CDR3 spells CASSNSGPSYNEQFF. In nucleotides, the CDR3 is TGTGCCAGCAGTAATAGCGGGCCCTCCTACAATGAGCAGTTCTTC.

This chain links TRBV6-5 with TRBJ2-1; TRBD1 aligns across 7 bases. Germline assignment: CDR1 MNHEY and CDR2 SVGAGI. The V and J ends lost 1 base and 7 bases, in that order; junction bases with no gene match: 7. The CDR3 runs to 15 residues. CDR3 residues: CASSYFEGTDNEQFF. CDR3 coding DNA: TGTGCCAGCAGTTACTTCGAGGGGACAGATAATGAGCAGTTCTTC.

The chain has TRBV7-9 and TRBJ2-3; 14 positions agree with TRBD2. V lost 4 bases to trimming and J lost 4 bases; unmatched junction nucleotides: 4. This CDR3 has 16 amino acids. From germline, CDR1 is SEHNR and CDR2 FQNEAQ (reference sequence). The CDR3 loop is CASSSGLAGGPDTQYF. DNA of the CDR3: TGTGCCAGCAGCTCTGGACTAGCGGGAGGTCCAGATACGCAGTATTTT. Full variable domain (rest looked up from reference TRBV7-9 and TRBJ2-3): DTGVSQNPRHKITKRGQNVTFRCDPISEHNRLYWYRQTLGQGPEFLTYFQNEAQLEKSRLLSDRFSAERPKGSFSTLEIQRTEQGDSAMYLCASSSGLAGGPDTQYFGPGTRLTVL.

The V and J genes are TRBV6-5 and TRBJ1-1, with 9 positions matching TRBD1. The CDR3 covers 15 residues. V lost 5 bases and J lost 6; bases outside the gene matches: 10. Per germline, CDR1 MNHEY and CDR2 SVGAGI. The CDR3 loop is CASSPLGDRAAEAFF. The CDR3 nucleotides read TGTGCCAGCAGTCCCTTAGGGGACAGGGCGGCTGAAGCTTTCTTT.

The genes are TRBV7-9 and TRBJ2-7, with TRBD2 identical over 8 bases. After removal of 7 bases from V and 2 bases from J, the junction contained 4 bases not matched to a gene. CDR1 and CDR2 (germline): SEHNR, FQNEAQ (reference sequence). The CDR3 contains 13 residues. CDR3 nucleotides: TGTGCCAGCACCCGGGAGGGCCCCTACGAGCAGTACTTC. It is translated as CASTREGPYEQYF.

In nucleotides, the CDR3 is TGTGCCAGCAGCGCCGGGACAGGGGGTAATGGCTACACCTTC. This sequence encodes CASSAGTGGNGYTF. The chain has TRBV11-2 and TRBJ1-2; TRBD1 agrees at 11 bases. Germline V gene data show CDR1 as SGHAT and CDR2 as FQNNGV. The CDR3 is 14 amino acids. The V segment lost 5 bases and the J segment 6 bases; nucleotides outside the gene matches: 5.

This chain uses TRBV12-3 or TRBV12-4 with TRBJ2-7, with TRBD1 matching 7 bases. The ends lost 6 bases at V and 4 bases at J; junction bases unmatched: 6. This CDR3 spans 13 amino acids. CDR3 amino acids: CASRRTGGYEQYF. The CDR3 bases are TGTGCCAGCAGGAGGACAGGAGGTTACGAGCAGTACTTC.